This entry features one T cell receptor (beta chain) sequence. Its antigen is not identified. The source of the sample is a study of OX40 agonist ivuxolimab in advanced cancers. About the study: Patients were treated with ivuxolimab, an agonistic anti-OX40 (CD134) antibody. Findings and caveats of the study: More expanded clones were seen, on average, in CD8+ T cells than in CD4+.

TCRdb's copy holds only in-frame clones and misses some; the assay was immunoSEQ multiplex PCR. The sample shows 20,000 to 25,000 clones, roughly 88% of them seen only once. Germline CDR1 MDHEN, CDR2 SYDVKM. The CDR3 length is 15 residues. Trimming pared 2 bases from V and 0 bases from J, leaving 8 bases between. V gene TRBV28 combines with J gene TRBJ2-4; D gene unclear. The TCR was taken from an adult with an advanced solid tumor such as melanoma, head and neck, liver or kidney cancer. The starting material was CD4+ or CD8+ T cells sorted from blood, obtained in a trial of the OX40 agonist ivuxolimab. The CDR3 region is CASSLQGTAKNIQYF. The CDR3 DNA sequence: TGTGCCAGCAGTTTACAAGGAACAGCCAAAAACATTCAGTACTTC.